A selection of T cell receptor beta chains follows, all from one sample in a study of cytomegalovirus exposure and HLA in healthy donors. Clones were read by immunoSEQ multiplex PCR, and TCRdb kept only the in-frame ones, dropping some. The table lists 200,000 to 250,000 clones, more than 60% of them singletons. The sequenced sample was PBMCs. The origin of the receptors is a man between 45 and 60 years old in good health and CMV-seronegative. Both conserved end residues are part of each CDR3.

V | length | CDR3
TRBV5-5 | 15 | CASSRHWEPNTEAFF
TRBV19 | 14 | CASSPGTGNTEAFF
TRBV30 | 16 | CAWSTSGTVSTGELFF
TRBV28 | 17 | CASSWERQGRANQPQHF
TRBV27 | 15 | CASSFRLAGDYEQYF
TRBV27 | 15 | CASSLQGNRADTQYF
TRBV6-5 | 12 | CASSYSGVEQFF
TRBV4-1 | 15 | CASSRDTGGAETQYF
TRBV5-4 | 16 | CASSLGGTGGNQPQHF
TRBV27 | 12 | CASSLGSDEQFF
TRBV4-1 | 13 | CASSRGSNYGYTF
TRBV5-5 | 14 | CASSSLSGAETQYF
TRBV9 | 14 | CASRPMTGQDTQYF
TRBV27 | 17 | CASSPLLGGSNTGELFF
TRBV28 | 15 | CASSLRQGRAGELFF
TRBV27 | 16 | CASSSRSGSGADTQYF